This passage covers 32 T cell receptor beta chains from one sample sequenced in a study of T cells after yellow fever vaccination. TCRdb re-called the 5' RACE reads with MiXCR, one entry per CDR3 protein. Of some 260,000 distinct CDR3 sequences in the sample, about 5.2% are singletons; the top ten hold around 3.5%. Here the sequenced sample was CD4+ T cells sorted from PBMCs, taken on the day of the yellow fever booster vaccination. The receptors originated from a man between 18 and 35 years old who received the YFV17D yellow fever vaccine.

This clonotype has ten or more counts. The chain combines TRBV6-5 with TRBJ1-1; D not resolved. The CDR3 is made up of 13 amino acids. The germline V gene encodes CDR1 MNHEY and CDR2 SVGAGI. With 7 bases removed from V and 5 bases from J, the gap between germline ends came to 14 bases. The CDR3 here is CASMDSARTEAFF. The CDR3 DNA sequence: TGTGCCAGCATGGACTCCGCTAGGACTGAAGCTTTCTTT.

CDR3 bases: TGTGCCAGTAGCCTACACCCGCCAGCTAGCGGGGTCAGGGGTGAGCAGTTCTTC. Its protein product is CASSLHPPASGVRGEQFF. This sequence joins TRBV19 and TRBJ2-1; 9 nucleotides line up with TRBD2. Germline V gives CDR1 LNHDA, CDR2 SQIVND (reference sequence). The CDR3 has 18 residues. V trimming: 6 bases; J trimming: 9 bases; junction bases outside the gene matches: 21.

A few counts support this clonotype. J is TRBJ2-7 and V is TRBV23-1, with TRBD1 identical over 10 bases. TRBV23-1 is labeled an ORF, and its function is uncertain. V shed 4 bases and J 5 bases; nucleotides not matched to a gene: 8. The CDR3 totals 15 residues. In nucleotides, the CDR3 is TGCGCCAGCAGTCGTCTCGGACAGGGGGACCACGAGCAGTACGTC. It specifies CASSRLGQGDHEQYV.

This clonotype was observed many times. The V gene is TRBV7-2, the J gene TRBJ2-7; maybe TRBD2 (5 bases). Trimming cost V 1 base and J 4 bases, with 11 bases left between them. Looked up from germline, CDR1 is SGHTA and CDR2 is FQGNSA. The CDR3 is 14 amino acids. CDR3 nucleotide sequence: TGTGCCAGCAGCTTAGGGAGGACTCCTTACGAGCAGTACTTC. This codes for CASSLGRTPYEQYF.

This clonotype turned up a few times. This may arise from a read error, as a much more abundant clone is one base away. The chain combines TRBV7-3 with TRBJ2-5; maybe TRBD2 (7 bases). Germline CDR1 and CDR2: SGHTA and FQGTGA. CDR3 length: 14 amino acids. Trimming shortened V by 0 bases and J by 7 bases, and 12 bases separated the two germline ends. CDR3 DNA sequence: TGTGCCAGCAGCTTAACGGGGGGGGCGGGGACCCAGTACTTC. It codes for CASSLTGGAGTQYF.

The chain couples TRBV5-6 to TRBJ1-1; D not resolved. The CDR3 runs 12 residues. The germline V gene encodes CDR1 SGHDT and CDR2 YYEEEE. Trimming stripped 1 base from V and 7 bases from J, with 8 bases between. Here the CDR3 DNA reads TGTGCCAGCAGCTTGTTGGCGGGTGAAGCTTTCTTT. Its translation is CASSLLAGEAFF.

This clonotype has a single count. The gene calls are TRBV6-2 or TRBV6-3 and TRBJ2-7; D unresolved. V was clipped by 8 bases and J by 0 bases, with 14 bases between them. From germline, CDR1 is MNHEY and CDR2 SVGEGT. This CDR3 is 14 amino acids long. For the CDR3, the DNA is TGTGCCAGCGAGCGCGGCTCCCCCTCCTACGAGCAGTACTTC. Protein product: CASERGSPSYEQYF.

This clonotype showed up just a few times. The CDR3 DNA is TGTGCCAGCAGCGTGGGACAGTTCTATGGCTACACCTTC. It encodes CASSVGQFYGYTF. V is TRBV11-2 and J is TRBJ1-2; 7 nucleotides line up with TRBD1. With 5 bases clipped from V and 4 bases from J, the junction kept 4 bases outside the gene matches. Germline values: CDR1 SGHAT, CDR2 FQNNGV. The CDR3 runs 13 residues.

There are a few counts of this clonotype. The chain has TRBV7-7 and TRBJ2-7; D could derive from TRBD1 or TRBD2 (5 bases each). Germline V gives CDR1 SSHAT, CDR2 FNYEAQ (reference sequence). V lost 5 bases and J lost 6, with 14 bases in between. The CDR3 is 13 amino acids. The CDR3 DNA is TGTGCCAGCAGCACGACCCGGGACGGCGAGCAGTACTTC. Translation: CASSTTRDGEQYF.

This clonotype was observed many times. The chain carries TRBV20-1 and TRBJ1-2; D call uncertain. V was clipped by 5 bases and J by 8 bases, with 15 bases between them. CDR1 DFQATT and CDR2 SNEGSKA come from the germline V gene (reference sequence). CDR3 size: 12 residues. CDR3 amino acids: CSAPDAGIGYTF. Here the CDR3 DNA reads TGCAGTGCTCCCGACGCGGGAATCGGCTACACCTTC.

At least ten counts were recorded for this clonotype. V gene TRBV29-1 combines with J gene TRBJ2-3, with TRBD2 as a possible D gene (6 bases). The ends were cut back, 0 bases at V and 0 bases at J, with 10 bases in the middle. There are 15 residues in the CDR3. CDR1 and CDR2 (germline): SQVTM, ANQGSEA. Written as DNA, the CDR3 is TGCAGCGTTGAAGACCGGAGGGGTAGCACAGATACGCAGTATTTT. Protein: CSVEDRRGSTDTQYF.

The sample holds a few counts of this clonotype. The CDR3 region is CASSSARQGSQQYF. The CDR3 nucleotides read TGCGCCAGCAGCTCCGCGAGACAGGGCTCCCAGCAGTACTTC. The chain has TRBV5-1 and TRBJ2-7; 7 nucleotides match TRBD1. Germline V gene data show CDR1 as SGHRS and CDR2 as YFSETQ. Unmatched junction bases numbered 11, after V lost 3 bases and J lost 8 bases. The CDR3 spans 14 residues.

Worth noting for this clonotype: Germline is not matched at one junction end, which may reflect a read error. The rearrangement joins TRBV20-1 to TRBJ2-3; 9 bases align to TRBD2. Germline V gene lookup returns CDR1 DFQATT and CDR2 SNEGSKA (reference sequence). This CDR3 is 17 amino acids long. This CDR3 reads CSARGTSSFASTDTQYF. DNA for the CDR3: TGCAGTGCGAGAGGGACTAGCAGCTTCGCTAGCACAGATACGCAGTATTTT.

This clonotype has ten or more counts. The CDR3 coding sequence is TGTGCCAGCAGTGAGGGAGCGGAGACCCAGTACTTC. Translating gives CASSEGAETQYF. The chain carries TRBV2 and TRBJ2-5; a weak D match, TRBD2 (5 bases). CDR3 size: 12 residues. CDR1 SNHLY and CDR2 FYNNEI come from the germline V gene. V lost 3 bases, J lost 5 bases, and 7 bases lay in between.

The CDR3 reads CASSQPGTDYYEQYV. The CDR3 DNA reads as TGCGCCAGCAGCCAACCCGGGACGGATTACTACGAGCAGTACGTC. The chain carries TRBV4-3 and TRBJ2-7; possibly TRBD1 or TRBD2 for D (5 bases each). Trimming pared 2 bases from V and 3 bases from J, leaving 14 bases between. The CDR3 has 15 amino acids. CDR1 is LGHNA and CDR2 is YSLEER in the germline V gene.

This clonotype was recorded a few times. The V and J genes are TRBV4-3 and TRBJ1-1; no reliable D call. The V gene's germline CDR1 is LGHNA and CDR2 YSLEER. V lost 1 base, J lost 11 bases, and 11 bases lay in between. This CDR3 is built from 12 residues. CDR3 loop: CASSQVNGKAFF. The CDR3 nucleotides read TGCGCCAGCAGCCAAGTTAACGGAAAGGCTTTCTTT.

This clonotype showed up many times. The chain employs TRBV5-1 and TRBJ1-6; D perhaps matches TRBD1 (5 bases). CDR1 and CDR2 from the germline V gene are SGHRS and YFSETQ. The CDR3 has 16 amino acids. V was pared by 0 bases and J by 3 bases, with 10 bases between. The CDR3 DNA reads TGCGCCAGCAGCTTGGCTAGGGGTCTCTATAATTCACCCCTCCACTTT. This gives the protein CASSLARGLYNSPLHF. The full variable domain, its missing parts supplied by reference TRBV5-1 and TRBJ1-6, is KAGVTQTPRYLIKTRGQQVTLSCSPISGHRSVSWYQQTPGQGLQFLFEYFSETQRNKGNFPGRFSGRQFSNSRSEMNVSTLELGDSALYLCASSLARGLYNSPLHFGNGTRLTVT.

This clonotype has a handful of counts. The chain is built from TRBV20-1 and TRBJ1-2; 8 nucleotides match TRBD1. V shed 6 bases, J shed 3 bases, and the junction held 9 bases outside the gene matches. The CDR3 covers 14 residues. In germline, CDR1 is DFQATT, CDR2 SNEGSKA (reference sequence). The CDR3 DNA reads as TGCAGTGCAGGACAGGGCTTTCTGGACTATGGCTACACCTTC. Its translation is CSAGQGFLDYGYTF.

This clonotype was counted many times. The rearrangement uses TRBV5-1 and TRBJ1-5; TRBD1 agrees at 11 bases. The germline V gene encodes CDR1 SGHRS and CDR2 YFSETQ. V was clipped by 4 bases and J by 5 bases; unmatched bases: 5. The CDR3 length is 15 residues. CDR3 amino acids: CASSPRTGGDQPQHF. The CDR3 DNA follows: TGCGCCAGCAGCCCCCGGACAGGGGGCGATCAGCCCCAGCATTTT. The full variable domain, rest sourced from reference TRBV5-1 and TRBJ1-5, is KAGVTQTPRYLIKTRGQQVTLSCSPISGHRSVSWYQQTPGQGLQFLFEYFSETQRNKGNFPGRFSGRQFSNSRSEMNVSTLELGDSALYLCASSPRTGGDQPQHFGDGTRLSIL.

V usage is TRBV5-1 and J usage is TRBJ1-2; 7 positions agree with TRBD1. Trimming took 4 bases from V and 4 from J; bases not matched to a gene: 19. There are 18 residues in the CDR3. Germline V CDR1 and CDR2: SGHRS, YFSETQ. The CDR3 DNA follows: TGCGCCAGCAGCGGGGAGGCGACAGGGACAGTTCCCCCCTATGGCTACACCTTC. Protein: CASSGEATGTVPPYGYTF.

The chain recombines TRBV4-2 with TRBJ2-5, with TRBD2 identical over 13 bases. CDR3 length: 18 residues. J lost 5 bases, V lost 1 base, and 10 bases had no gene match. Germline loops: CDR1 LGHNA, CDR2 YNFKEQ. The CDR3 is CASSQGLAGGRAHETQYF. As DNA, the CDR3 is TGTGCCAGCAGCCAAGGACTAGCGGGGGGCAGGGCCCATGAGACCCAGTACTTC.

This clonotype was counted a few times. The chain combines TRBV7-2 with TRBJ1-2, with TRBD1 matching 7 bases. J lost 13 bases, V lost 5 bases, and 7 bases had no gene match. This CDR3 comprises 11 residues. The germline V gene has CDR1 SGHTA and CDR2 FQGNSA. CDR3 bases: TGTGCCAGCAGCGTAGACAGGGAATTCACCTTC. It encodes CASSVDREFTF.

The chain carries TRBV6-5 and TRBJ1-1; D might be TRBD1 (5 bases). This CDR3 is built from 14 residues. Deletions cut 10 bases from V and 3 bases from J, with 18 bases between. From germline, CDR1 is MNHEY and CDR2 SVGAGI. The CDR3 is CATQGWSPDTEAFF. DNA of the CDR3: TGTGCCACTCAGGGATGGAGCCCTGACACTGAAGCTTTCTTT.

This clonotype was seen at least ten times. The CDR3 here is CASSLGRLDGYTF. CDR3 sequence (DNA): TGTGCCAGCAGCTTAGGCCGGTTGGATGGCTACACCTTC. The rearrangement joins TRBV7-2 to TRBJ1-2; D gene unclear. This CDR3 region has 13 residues. In germline, CDR1 is SGHTA, CDR2 FQGNSA. V lost 1 base and J 6 bases, leaving 9 bases between the germline ends.

This clonotype was seen more than once but under ten times. The V call is TRBV5-1, the J call TRBJ2-6; D is unresolved. Germline CDR1 is SGHRS and CDR2 is YFSETQ. V lost 0 bases and J lost 1, with 5 bases in between. This CDR3 region has 15 residues. In DNA form, the CDR3 reads TGCGCCAGCAGCTTGGCCGTTTCTGGGGCCAACGTCCTGACTTTC. It translates to CASSLAVSGANVLTF.

This clonotype has a handful of counts. This sequence joins TRBV11-2 and TRBJ2-6; either TRBD1 or TRBD2 may fit D (5 bases each). Germline loops: CDR1 SGHAT, CDR2 FQNNGV. The CDR3 loop spans 18 amino acids. Trimming removed 2 bases at V and 0 bases at J, with 14 bases between. The CDR3 DNA is TGTGCCAGCAGCTTATATAAGGGACCTTTCTCTGGGGCCAACGTCCTGACTTTC. This translates into CASSLYKGPFSGANVLTF.

This clonotype was seen more than once but under ten times. The chain uses TRBV28 and TRBJ2-1; 8 bases match TRBD2. CDR1 and CDR2 (germline): MDHEN, SYDVKM. Trimming at V came to 6 bases and at J to 4 bases, leaving 5 bases not matched to a gene. The length of the CDR3 is 14 residues. The CDR3 DNA reads as TGTGCCAGCAGCCGACTAGCGAGGTACAATGAGCAGTTCTTC. Amino acids: CASSRLARYNEQFF.

This clonotype was seen a handful of times. This chain uses TRBV7-9 with TRBJ2-1; a possible D gene is TRBD2 (5 bases). The length of the CDR3 is 11 residues. V lost 4 bases to trimming and J lost 8 bases, with 6 bases between them. Germline V CDR1 and CDR2: SEHNR, FQNEAQ (reference sequence). The CDR3 reads CASSSRDEQFF. CDR3 coding DNA: TGTGCCAGCAGCTCGAGGGATGAGCAGTTCTTC.

This clonotype has at least ten counts. This chain connects TRBV4-1 to TRBJ2-1; 10 nucleotides agree with TRBD1. J lost 4 bases, V lost 3 bases, and 6 bases had no gene match. Germline assignment: CDR1 MGHRA and CDR2 YSYEKL. The CDR3 is 16 residues long. DNA of the CDR3: TGCGCCAGCAGCCAGCCCGGGACAGGGGATTACAATGAGCAGTTCTTC. Residues: CASSQPGTGDYNEQFF.

This chain connects TRBV3-1 to TRBJ1-2; D is unresolved. The length of the CDR3 is 14 residues. V was clipped by 0 bases and J by 8 bases, with 13 bases between them. CDR1 LGHDT and CDR2 YNNKEL come from the germline V gene (reference sequence). The CDR3: CASSQEHSFMGYTF. In DNA form, the CDR3 reads TGTGCCAGCAGCCAAGAGCACAGCTTTATGGGCTACACCTTC.

This clonotype was observed a few times. The chain joins TRBV7-9 to TRBJ2-7, with TRBD2 matching 10 bases. This CDR3 spans 17 amino acids. Germline CDR1 is SEHNR and CDR2 is FQNEAQ (reference sequence). Trimming cost V 1 base and J 0 bases; bases outside gene matches: 6. The CDR3 spells CASSLGVSGGHSYEQYF. CDR3 nucleotide sequence: TGTGCCAGCAGCTTAGGGGTTAGCGGGGGGCACTCCTACGAGCAGTACTTC. Full variable domain (rest looked up from reference TRBV7-9 and TRBJ2-7): DTGVSQNPRHKITKRGQNVTFRCDPISEHNRLYWYRQTLGQGPEFLTYFQNEAQLEKSRLLSDRFSAERPKGSFSTLEIQRTEQGDSAMYLCASSLGVSGGHSYEQYFGPGTRLTVT.

V is TRBV20-1 and J is TRBJ1-5, with D possibly TRBD1 on 6 matching bases. V was trimmed by 5 bases and J by 0 bases, leaving 14 bases between them. CDR3 length: 15 residues. Per germline, CDR1 DFQATT and CDR2 SNEGSKA (reference sequence). CDR3 DNA sequence: TGCAGTGCTCTGGGGGGCAGAGGTAGCAATCAGCCCCAGCATTTT. Translated, it gives CSALGGRGSNQPQHF.